One sample yielded the 8 T cell receptor beta chains listed below, sequenced in a study of cytomegalovirus exposure and HLA in healthy donors. The PCR had 60 Vbeta and 13 Jbeta primers. Measured with immunoSEQ multiplex PCR; TCRdb has only the in-frame clones, and not every one. The sample records tens of thousands of clones, under 80% being singletons. Source material: PBMCs. The receptors stem from a man aged 35 to 55 in good health and CMV-seropositive.

The sample holds one count of this clone. The CDR3 DNA reads as TGTGCCAGCAGCTCCTCGACTAGCGGGAGGGCCGAGGGAGAGACCCAGTACTTC. Translating it yields CASSSSTSGRAEGETQYF. The chain joins TRBV11-3 to TRBJ2-5, with 14 bases fitting TRBD2. From germline, CDR1 is SGHNT and CDR2 YENEEA. V lost 4 bases, J lost 4 bases, and 11 bases stayed unmatched. CDR3 size: 18 residues.

The chain carries TRBV6-5 and TRBJ1-2; 8 bases fit TRBD1. CDR3 length: 16 residues. Germline V CDR1 and CDR2: MNHEY, SVGAGI. V lost 0 bases and J lost 6; bases outside the gene matches: 9. Here the CDR3 DNA reads TGTGCCAGCAGTTACTCGTACGGACAGGGAGTTAATGGCTACACCTTC. Residues: CASSYSYGQGVNGYTF.

With regard to this clone: The same CDR3 is also encoded by other DNA sequences in this sample. V usage is TRBV7-2 and J usage is TRBJ2-5, with 11 bases fitting TRBD1. This CDR3 contains 14 residues. Germline-derived CDR1 and CDR2 are SGHTA and FQGNSA. V was clipped by 3 bases and J by 5 bases; unmatched bases: 2. CDR3 protein: CASSLDRGQETQYF. In DNA, the CDR3 is TGTGCCAGCAGCTTGGACAGGGGGCAGGAGACCCAGTACTTC.

The J gene is TRBJ2-1, the V gene TRBV27; possibly TRBD2 for D (7 bases). The CDR3 covers 16 residues. The germline V gene encodes CDR1 MNHEY and CDR2 SMNVEV (reference sequence). V dropped 5 bases and J dropped 2 bases, with 16 bases sitting between them. The DNA for the CDR3 is TGTGCCAGCAGTCGCCCCACAGGGACTACCTACAATGAGCAGTTCTTC. It codes for CASSRPTGTTYNEQFF.

This CDR3 reads CSVDLNRGTGELFF. CDR3 nucleotide sequence: TGCAGCGTCGACCTGAATCGGGGCACCGGGGAGCTGTTTTTT. The chain combines TRBV29-1 with TRBJ2-2; D possibly corresponds to TRBD2 (5 bases). V gave up 6 bases and J gave up 4 bases, with 15 bases separating them. In germline, CDR1 is SQVTM, CDR2 ANQGSEA. The CDR3 is 14 amino acids.

This clone has a single count. The CDR3 DNA reads TGCGCCAGCGGACTAGCGGGAAGCACAGATACGCAGTATTTT. Translating gives CASGLAGSTDTQYF. The chain recombines TRBV10-1 with TRBJ2-3; 12 bases align to TRBD2. The CDR3 covers 14 residues. V shed 8 bases, J shed 0 bases, and the junction held 0 bases outside the gene matches. Germline CDR1 WNHNN, CDR2 SYGVQD (reference sequence).

V usage is TRBV30 and J usage is TRBJ1-3; D gene unclear. Germline CDR1 GTSNPN, CDR2 SVGIG (reference sequence). With 2 bases removed from V and 8 bases from J, the gap between germline ends came to 16 bases. This CDR3 region has 14 residues. The CDR3 spells CAWSKERVFYTIYF. CDR3 DNA: TGTGCCTGGAGTAAAGAACGGGTCTTCTACACCATATATTTT.

This chain joins TRBV5-1 and TRBJ2-2; tentatively, D is TRBD1 (5 bases). The CDR3 has 14 amino acids. The V end lost 0 bases, the J end lost 4 bases, and 7 bases lay between the germline ends. Germline lookup yields CDR1 SGHRS and CDR2 YFSETQ. The CDR3 loop is CASSLGGSTGELFF. Written as DNA, the CDR3 is TGCGCCAGCAGCTTGGGGGGCAGCACCGGGGAGCTGTTTTTT.